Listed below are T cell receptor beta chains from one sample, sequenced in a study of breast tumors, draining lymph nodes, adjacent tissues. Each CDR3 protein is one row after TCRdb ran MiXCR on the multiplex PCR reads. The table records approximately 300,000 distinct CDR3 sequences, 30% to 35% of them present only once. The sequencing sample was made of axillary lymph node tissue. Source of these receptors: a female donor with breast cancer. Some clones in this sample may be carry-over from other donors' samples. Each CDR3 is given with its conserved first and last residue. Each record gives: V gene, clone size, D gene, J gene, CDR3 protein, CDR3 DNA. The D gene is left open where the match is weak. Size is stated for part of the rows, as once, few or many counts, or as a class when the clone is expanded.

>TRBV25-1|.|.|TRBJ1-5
CASSARGGGRQPQHF
TGTGCCAGCAGTGCTAGAGGAGGGGGTAGACAGCCCCAGCATTTT
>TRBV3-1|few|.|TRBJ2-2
CASSPRFRRTGELFF
TGTGCCAGCAGCCCGCGATTCCGAAGGACCGGGGAGCTGTTTTTT
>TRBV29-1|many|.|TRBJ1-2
CSVSDSYYGYTF
TGCAGCGTTTCTGACAGCTACTATGGCTACACCTTC
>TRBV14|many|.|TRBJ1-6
CASSPNSGTPNSPLHF
TGTGCCAGCAGCCCCAATTCCGGGACACCGAATTCACCCCTCCACTTT
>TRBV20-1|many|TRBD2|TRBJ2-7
CSAREVGEAGDLAGVSYEQYF
TGCAGTGCTAGAGAAGTTGGGGAGGCGGGGGATCTAGCGGGAGTCTCCTACGAGCAGTACTTC
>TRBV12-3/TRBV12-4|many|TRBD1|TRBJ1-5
CASSKTGGGQPQHF
TGTGCCAGCAGCAAGACAGGGGGAGGTCAGCCCCAGCATTTT
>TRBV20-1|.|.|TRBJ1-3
CSARGETGKTGNTIYF
TGCAGTGCTAGAGGGGAGACAGGCAAGACTGGAAACACCATATATTTT
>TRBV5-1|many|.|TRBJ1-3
CASSWEGSGNTIYF
TGCGCCAGCAGCTGGGAGGGTTCTGGAAACACCATATATTTT
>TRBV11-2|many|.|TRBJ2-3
CASSLGTQTDTQYF
TGTGCCAGCAGCTTGGGGACTCAAACAGATACGCAGTATTTT
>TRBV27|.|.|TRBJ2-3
CASRSDLDTQYF
TGTGCCAGCAGGTCCGACCTAGATACGCAGTATTTT
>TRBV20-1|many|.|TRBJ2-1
CSASIDPGVNEQFF
TGCAGTGCTAGTATCGATCCAGGGGTAAATGAGCAGTTCTTC
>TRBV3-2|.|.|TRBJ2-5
CASSREGLAERETQYF
TGTGCCAGCAGCCGCGAGGGACTAGCGGAACGAGAGACCCAGTACTTC
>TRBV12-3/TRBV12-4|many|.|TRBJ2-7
CASSLEGGLYYEQYF
TGTGCCAGCAGTTTAGAAGGTGGACTATACTACGAGCAGTACTTC
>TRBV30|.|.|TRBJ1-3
CAWSHGLTGNTIYF
TGTGCCTGGAGTCACGGGTTGACTGGAAACACCATATATTTT
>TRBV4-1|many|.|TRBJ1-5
CASSQVAQSNQPQHF
TGCGCCAGCAGCCAAGTGGCACAAAGCAATCAGCCCCAGCATTTT
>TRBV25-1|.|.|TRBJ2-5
CASSVGAGLAVGETQYF
TGTGCCAGCAGTGTGGGGGCGGGGCTAGCGGTTGGGGAGACCCAGTACTTC
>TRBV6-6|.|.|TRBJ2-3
CASSYSAYVTDTQYF
TGTGCCAGCAGTTACTCGGCGTACGTAACAGATACGCAGTATTTT
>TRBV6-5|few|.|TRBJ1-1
CASSYLRTVNTEAFF
TGTGCCAGCAGTTACTTGAGGACGGTGAACACTGAAGCTTTCTTT
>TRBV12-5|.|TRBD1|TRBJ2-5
CASGSLAGQGVGETQYF
TGTGCTAGTGGTTCTCTGGCGGGACAGGGGGTAGGAGAGACCCAGTACTTC
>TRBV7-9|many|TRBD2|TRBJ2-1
CASSFLSGNKQFF
TGTGCCAGCAGCTTCCTTAGCGGGAATAAGCAGTTCTTC
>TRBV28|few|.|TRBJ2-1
CASSPVSGSYNEQFF
TGTGCCAGCAGTCCTGTGAGCGGGTCATACAATGAGCAGTTCTTC
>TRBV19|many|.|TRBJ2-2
CASSRRGLHTGELFF
TGTGCCAGTAGTAGACGAGGACTACACACCGGGGAGCTGTTTTTT
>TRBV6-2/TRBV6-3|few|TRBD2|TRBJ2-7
CASSSRLARTYEQYF
TGTGCCAGCAGTTCCAGACTAGCGCGAACCTACGAGCAGTACTTC
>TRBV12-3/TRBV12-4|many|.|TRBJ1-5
CASSLAGGDQPQHF
TGTGCCAGCAGTTTAGCAGGGGGGGATCAGCCCCAGCATTTT
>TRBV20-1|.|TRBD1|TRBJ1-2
CSARVSGGDYGYTF
TGCAGTGCTAGAGTATCAGGGGGTGACTATGGCTACACCTTC
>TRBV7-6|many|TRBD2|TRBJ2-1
CASSPETSGINNEQFF
TGTGCCAGCAGCCCCGAGACTAGCGGGATAAACAATGAGCAGTTCTTC
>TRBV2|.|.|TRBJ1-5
CASSVVGYQPQHF
TGTGCCAGCAGTGTGGTGGGGTATCAGCCCCAGCATTTT
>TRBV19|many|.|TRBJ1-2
CASTGQRGYTF
TGTGCCAGTACCGGACAGAGAGGCTACACCTTC
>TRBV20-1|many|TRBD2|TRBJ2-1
CSASGGSGRGNEQFF
TGCAGTGCTAGTGGGGGTAGCGGGAGGGGCAATGAGCAGTTCTTC
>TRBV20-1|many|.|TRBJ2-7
CSARDLRKYEQYF
TGCAGTGCTAGAGATCTTAGGAAATACGAGCAGTACTTC
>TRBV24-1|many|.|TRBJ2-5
CATLYNDREGETQYF
TGTGCCACCCTCTATAACGACAGGGAGGGAGAGACCCAGTACTTC
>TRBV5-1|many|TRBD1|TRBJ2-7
CASSNTGGPAGEQYF
TGCGCCAGCAGCAACACAGGGGGCCCTGCTGGAGAGCAGTACTTC
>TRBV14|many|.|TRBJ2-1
CASGPLRQANEQFF
TGTGCCAGCGGACCCCTAAGACAGGCCAATGAGCAGTTCTTC
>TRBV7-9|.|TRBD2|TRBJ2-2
CASSFPASGRGNTGELFF
TGTGCCAGCAGCTTCCCCGCTAGCGGGAGAGGGAACACCGGGGAGCTGTTTTTT
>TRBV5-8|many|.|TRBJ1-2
CASSLEGRDGGYTF
TGTGCCAGCAGCTTGGAGGGCAGGGATGGTGGCTACACCTTC
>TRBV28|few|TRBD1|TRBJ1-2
CASSLVTGGGGYTF
TGTGCCAGCAGTTTGGTAACAGGGGGGGGCGGCTACACCTTC
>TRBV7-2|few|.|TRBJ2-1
CASNPSTRRNEQFF
TGTGCCAGCAACCCTAGTACGAGGAGAAATGAGCAGTTCTTC
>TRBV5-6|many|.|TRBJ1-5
CASSFRANQPQHF
TGTGCCAGCAGTTTCAGGGCGAATCAGCCCCAGCATTTT
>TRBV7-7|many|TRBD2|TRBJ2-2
CASSLDGSGSGELFF
TGTGCTAGCAGCTTAGATGGTAGCGGGTCCGGGGAGCTGTTTTTT
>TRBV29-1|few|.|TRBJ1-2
CSVVPTEEGYTF
TGCAGCGTTGTTCCGACAGAGGAGGGCTACACCTTC
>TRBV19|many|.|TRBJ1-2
CASSIRGPAHGYTF
TGTGCCAGTAGTATAAGGGGACCGGCCCATGGCTACACCTTC
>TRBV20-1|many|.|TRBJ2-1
CSTSGEQFF
TGCAGTACGAGTGGTGAGCAGTTCTTC
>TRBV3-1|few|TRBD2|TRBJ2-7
CASSDPSGSIYEQYF
TGTGCCAGCAGCGACCCTAGCGGGAGTATTTACGAGCAGTACTTC
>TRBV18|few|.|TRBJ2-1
CASSPPSRGHEQFF
TGTGCCAGCTCACCGCCGAGTAGGGGCCACGAGCAGTTCTTC
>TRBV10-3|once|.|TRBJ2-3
CAISLGTSTDTQYF
TGTGCCATCAGTCTCGGGACTAGCACAGATACGCAGTATTTT